These 18 T cell receptor beta chains were all obtained from the same sample, sequenced in a study of T cell responses to AZD1222 COVID-19 vaccine (dated by TCRdb to the early 2020s). Interpreted using the paper, the time point label stands for: baseline before first vaccination. Library construction relied on the immunoSEQ multiplex PCR assay. TCRdb limited this immuneACCESS table to in-frame rearrangements with V and J called. A share of clones is missing; checked studies link under half to unresolved V genes, and the rest is unexplained. For this sample the table gives about 130,000 clones, of which around 90% were detected only once. Jointly, the top ten make up 1.4% to 1.5% of the sample. This material consisted of peripheral blood, taken on day 0 of AZD1222 vaccination. These receptors all stem from an adult in good health.

This chain links TRBV7-3 with TRBJ2-2; TRBD2 agrees at 11 bases. Germline trimming cut 0 bases from V and 7 bases from J; bases unmatched to any gene: 4. CDR3 length equals 16 residues. Germline V CDR1 and CDR2: SGHTA, FQGTGA. CDR3 sequence: CASSLTPSGGNGELFF. As DNA, the CDR3 is TGTGCCAGCAGCTTAACGCCTAGCGGGGGGAACGGGGAGCTGTTTTTT.

The V call is TRBV7-2, the J call TRBJ2-5; a weak D match, TRBD1 (6 bases). Between the trimmed V and J ends, which lost 5 bases and 5 bases, there was a span of 21 bases. The CDR3 spans 16 residues. Germline CDR1 is SGHTA and CDR2 is FQGNSA. The CDR3 is CASSPGSASGEETQYF. DNA for the CDR3: TGTGCCAGCAGCCCCGGGTCTGCCTCAGGGGAGGAGACCCAGTACTTC.

This rearrangement joins TRBV28 to TRBJ1-2; D unresolved. Germline-derived CDR1 and CDR2 are MDHEN and SYDVKM. CDR3 length: 15 amino acids. Trimming cost V 5 bases and J 7 bases, with 20 bases left between them. CDR3 sequence reads: CASSPPDPRHGGYTF. The DNA for the CDR3 is TGTGCCAGCAGTCCCCCTGACCCTAGGCATGGTGGCTACACCTTC.

The V gene is TRBV5-1, the J gene TRBJ2-2; perhaps TRBD1 as D (6 bases). Trimming left V 4 bases short and J 1 base short, with 14 bases between. CDR1 and CDR2 (germline): SGHRS, YFSETQ. The CDR3 length is 16 residues. CDR3 in DNA: TGCGCCAGCAGCCTAGCCGGGACACAGAACACCGGGGAGCTGTTTTTT. It encodes CASSLAGTQNTGELFF.

The chain uses TRBV5-6 and TRBJ1-1; no firm D call. The V gene's germline CDR1 is SGHDT and CDR2 YYEEEE. Trimming pared 4 bases from V and 2 bases from J, leaving 15 bases between. This CDR3 contains 15 residues. CDR3 sequence (DNA): TGTGCCAGCAGCCCCCTGGCGGACCGAAACACTGAAGCTTTCTTT. This encodes CASSPLADRNTEAFF.

For this clone: Other DNA sequences in the sample encode the same CDR3. This chain connects TRBV27 to TRBJ1-1; 8 nucleotides line up with TRBD1. V lost 7 bases, J lost 2 bases, and 6 bases stayed unmatched. This CDR3 contains 14 residues. Germline loops: CDR1 MNHEY, CDR2 SMNVEV (reference sequence). The DNA of the CDR3 is TGTGCCAGCAATAGACAGGGGCCTAACACTGAAGCTTTCTTT. Protein sequence: CASNRQGPNTEAFF.

This chain connects TRBV7-8 to TRBJ2-3; 8 positions match TRBD1. The trim removed 2 bases at V and 0 bases at J, leaving 16 bases unmatched. CDR3 size: 20 residues. Per the germline V gene, CDR1 is SGHVS and CDR2 is FQNEAQ. The CDR3 DNA is TGTGCCAGCAGCTTATCAGTCGGGACAGGCAAGACCTCTAGCACAGATACGCAGTATTTT. It translates to CASSLSVGTGKTSSTDTQYF.

V is TRBV7-9 and J is TRBJ2-3; 8 bases fit TRBD2. Germline CDR1 and CDR2: SEHNR and FQNEAQ (reference sequence). V was clipped by 5 bases and J by 5 bases; unmatched bases: 6. The CDR3 extends over 14 amino acids. The CDR3 DNA reads TGTGCCAGCAGCCCACCTCGGGGGGGAGATACGCAGTATTTT. Amino acid sequence: CASSPPRGGDTQYF. Using reference TRBV7-9 and TRBJ2-3 for the parts outside the CDR3, the full variable domain is DTGVSQNPRHKITKRGQNVTFRCDPISEHNRLYWYRQTLGQGPEFLTYFQNEAQLEKSRLLSDRFSAERPKGSFSTLEIQRTEQGDSAMYLCASSPPRGGDTQYFGPGTRLTVL.

The chain joins TRBV7-2 to TRBJ1-1, with D possibly being TRBD1 (6 bases). CDR3 length: 16 residues. From germline, CDR1 is SGHTA and CDR2 FQGNSA. Deletions cut 1 base from V and 1 base from J, with 13 bases between. The CDR3 DNA reads as TGTGCCAGCAGCTTAGGCCCCTTGGACAGGAACACTGAAGCTTTCTTT. Protein sequence: CASSLGPLDRNTEAFF.

The chain joins TRBV4-1 to TRBJ2-1; the match to TRBD2 covers 10 bases. This CDR3 region has 16 residues. Germline loops: CDR1 MGHRA, CDR2 YSYEKL. Losses at the gene ends were 1 base for V and 9 bases for J; bases not matched to a gene: 9. The CDR3 DNA sequence: TGCGCCAGCAGCCAAGTTGTTGCTAGCGGGGGAAGTGAGCAGTTCTTC. This gives the protein CASSQVVASGGSEQFF.

The chain couples TRBV18 to TRBJ1-5; D ambiguous. Germline CDR1 is KGHSH and CDR2 is LQKENI. The CDR3 spans 13 residues. Deletions cut 6 bases from V and 5 bases from J, with 11 bases between. This CDR3 reads CASSAWEHQPQHF. In nucleotides, the CDR3 is TGTGCCAGCTCGGCGTGGGAGCATCAGCCCCAGCATTTT.

CDR3 loop: CASSPPRDEQYF. The CDR3 region has the DNA TGTGCCAGCAGCCCCCCCCGGGACGAGCAGTACTTC. The chain uses TRBV11-2 and TRBJ2-7; D not certain. V was clipped by 5 bases and J by 5 bases, with 10 bases between them. The CDR3 has 12 amino acids. The V gene's germline CDR1 is SGHAT and CDR2 FQNNGV.

This clone occurred once. CDR3 sequence: CASSHSGRAYEQYF. For the CDR3, the DNA is TGCGCCAGCAGTCACTCGGGTAGGGCCTACGAGCAGTACTTC. This chain joins TRBV23-1 and TRBJ2-7; D remains ambiguous. TRBV23-1 belongs to the ORF category, with a function that is uncertain. Trimming pared 3 bases from V and 2 bases from J, leaving 11 bases between. This CDR3 comprises 14 residues.

The chain joins TRBV7-3 to TRBJ1-1, with D possibly TRBD1 on 6 matching bases. Per germline, CDR1 SGHTA and CDR2 FQGTGA. V was trimmed by 5 bases and J by 0 bases, leaving 10 bases between them. The CDR3 spans 14 residues. CDR3 in DNA: TGTGCCAGCAGCCGAGGGGGGATGAACACTGAAGCTTTCTTT. Residues: CASSRGGMNTEAFF. The entire variable domain, with the rest obtained from reference TRBV7-3 and TRBJ1-1, is as follows: GAGVSQTPSNKVTEKGKYVELRCDPISGHTALYWYRQSLGQGPEFLIYFQGTGAADDSGLPNDRFFAVRPEGSVSTLKIQRTERGDSAVYLCASSRGGMNTEAFFGQGTRLTVV.

The genes are TRBV6-5 and TRBJ2-3, with 15 nucleotides matching TRBD2. V lost 6 bases and J lost 4; bases outside the gene matches: 2. Germline CDR1 is MNHEY and CDR2 is SVGAGI. CDR3 size: 15 residues. The CDR3 spells CASRGLAGGSDTQYF. CDR3 bases: TGTGCCAGCAGGGGACTAGCGGGGGGATCAGATACGCAGTATTTT.

V is TRBV24-1 and J is TRBJ1-5; no clear D. This CDR3 comprises 14 residues. Germline CDR1 and CDR2: KGHDR and SFDVKD. V dropped 4 bases and J dropped 0 bases, with 6 bases sitting between them. CDR3 sequence reads: CATSENNSNQPQHF. CDR3 sequence (DNA): TGTGCCACCAGTGAGAACAATAGCAATCAGCCCCAGCATTTT.

In this sample, this clone turned up many times. This sequence joins TRBV2 and TRBJ1-5; possible D gene TRBD1, 6 bases. CDR1 and CDR2 (germline): SNHLY, FYNNEI. This CDR3 is 14 amino acids long. V dropped 5 bases and J dropped 4 bases, with 12 bases sitting between them. DNA of the CDR3: TGTGCCAGCAGTTTGCGCGGGACAAATCAGCCCCAGCATTTT. Protein product: CASSLRGTNQPQHF.

This rearrangement joins TRBV6-4 to TRBJ1-6; no clear D gene. The length of the CDR3 is 15 residues. Trimming removed 3 bases from V and 0 bases from J, with 6 bases in between. CDR1 MRHNA and CDR2 SNTAGT come from the germline V gene. This CDR3 is CASSEGFSYNSPLHF. CDR3 sequence (DNA): TGTGCCAGCAGTGAAGGTTTCTCCTATAATTCACCCCTCCACTTT.